The 18 T cell receptor beta chains given below trace back to one sample, sequenced in a study of CD8 T cells in ankylosing spondylitis. These receptors have no identified antigens. General observations from the study: A motif in TCR beta, a set of 8 or 9 highly homologous variants, appeared characteristic of ankylosing spondylitis blood.

TCRdb used MiXCR to reprocess the 5' RACE reads, holding one entry per CDR3 protein. The sample has a few hundred thousand distinct CDR3 sequences, roughly 6.6% seen once; the top ten hold 14%. The sequencing sample was made of blood, either unsorted or a sorted T cell fraction (not recorded which). The receptors were sampled from a male donor with ankylosing spondylitis.

The J gene is TRBJ2-7, the V gene TRBV7-8; D may be TRBD1 or TRBD2 (6 bases each). Trimming removed 3 bases at V and 3 bases at J, with 15 bases between. This CDR3 contains 15 residues. Germline values: CDR1 SGHVS, CDR2 FQNEAQ. CDR3 loop: CASSFRGISGYEQYF. The CDR3 nucleotides are TGTGCCAGCAGCTTCAGGGGTATTAGCGGCTACGAGCAGTACTTC. Using reference TRBV7-8 and TRBJ2-7 for the parts outside the CDR3, the full variable domain is GAGVSQSPRYKVAKRGQDVALRCDPISGHVSLFWYQQALGQGPEFLTYFQNEAQLDKSGLPSDRFFAERPEGSVSTLKIQRTQQEDSAVYLCASSFRGISGYEQYFGPGTRLTVT.

This clonotype was seen many times. V and J are TRBV5-6 and TRBJ1-1, with 9 nucleotides matching TRBD1. The CDR3 totals 14 residues. The V gene end was trimmed by 3 bases and the J gene end by 5 bases; junction bases not matched to a gene: 5. In germline, CDR1 is SGHDT, CDR2 YYEEEE. The CDR3 sequence: CASSWGTGMTEAFF. The CDR3 DNA is TGTGCCAGCAGCTGGGGGACAGGGATGACTGAAGCTTTCTTT. The full variable domain, in which reference TRBV5-6 and TRBJ1-1 provide the parts outside the CDR3, is DAGVTQSPTHLIKTRGQQVTLRCSPKSGHDTVSWYQQALGQGPQFIFQYYEEEERQRGNFPDRFSGHQFPNYSSELNVNALLLGDSALYLCASSWGTGMTEAFFGQGTRLTVV.

Many counts were recorded for this clonotype. The chain has TRBV29-1 and TRBJ1-1; D unclear. Trimming cost V 7 bases and J 1 base, with 7 bases left between them. The germline V gene encodes CDR1 SQVTM and CDR2 ANQGSEA. The CDR3 length is 11 residues. The CDR3 is CSAAGNTEAFF. CDR3 nucleotides: TGCAGCGCGGCGGGGAACACTGAAGCTTTCTTT. The variable domain in full, with the rest retrieved from reference TRBV29-1 and TRBJ1-1, is SAVISQKPSRDICQRGTSLTIQCQVDSQVTMMFWYRQQPGQSLTLIATANQGSEATYESGFVIDKFPISRPNLTFSTLTVSNMSPEDSSIYLCSAAGNTEAFFGQGTRLTVV.

J is TRBJ2-1 and V is TRBV12-3 or TRBV12-4; D may be TRBD2 (6 bases). With 3 bases removed from V and 3 bases from J, the gap between germline ends came to 15 bases. The CDR3 contains 16 residues. The CDR3 loop reads CASSFSLRTNYNEQFF. As DNA, the CDR3 is TGTGCCAGCAGTTTTTCTTTGAGGACTAACTACAATGAGCAGTTCTTC.

This clonotype was observed at least ten times. CDR3 DNA: TGCGCCAGCAGCCTCGAACTTTCGCGGGGGACCTACGAGCAGTACTTC. Encoded protein: CASSLELSRGTYEQYF. This rearrangement joins TRBV5-1 to TRBJ2-7, with TRBD2 identical over 7 bases. The germline CDR1 and CDR2 sequences are SGHRS and YFSETQ. This CDR3 contains 16 residues. With 4 bases clipped from V and 2 bases from J, the junction kept 12 bases outside the gene matches.

As for this clonotype: A read error may be the cause here, since a much bigger clone is one base away. V is TRBV6-2 or TRBV6-3 and J is TRBJ1-2; the D is unclear. Germline V lookup: CDR1 MNHEY, CDR2 SVGEGT. The CDR3 has 13 residues. The CDR3 nucleotides read TGTGCCAGCAGTTACAACAGAAACTCTGGCTACACCTTC. It yields the protein CASSYNRNSGYTF.

The sample holds many counts of this clonotype. This chain's CDR3 is CASSQTGLSYEQYF. The DNA for the CDR3 is TGTGCCAGCAGCCAAACAGGGCTCTCCTACGAGCAGTACTTC. This chain connects TRBV5-6 to TRBJ2-7, with D possibly being TRBD1 (6 bases). Trimming left V 4 bases short and J 0 bases short, with 11 bases between. The CDR3 runs 14 residues. Looked up from germline, CDR1 is SGHDT and CDR2 is YYEEEE.

This clonotype occurred many times. The chain carries TRBV25-1 and TRBJ2-5, with TRBD1 matching 7 bases. The length of the CDR3 is 16 residues. Germline loops: CDR1 MGHDK, CDR2 SYGVNS. J was trimmed by 0 bases and V by 2 bases; bases with no gene match: 6. The CDR3 region is CASSELGTVYQETQYF. CDR3 nucleotide sequence: TGTGCCAGCAGTGAACTTGGGACAGTGTACCAAGAGACCCAGTACTTC.

This clonotype was picked up a small number of times. This rearrangement joins TRBV4-2 to TRBJ2-3, with a possible D match to TRBD1 (6 bases). Between the trimmed V and J ends, which lost 0 bases and 6 bases, there was a span of 7 bases. The CDR3 spans 13 residues. Per the germline V gene, CDR1 is LGHNA and CDR2 is YNFKEQ. For the CDR3, the DNA is TGTGCCAGCAGCCAAGAGGGGGCGGATACGCAGTATTTT. It yields the protein CASSQEGADTQYF.

This clonotype was detected ten times or more. The genes are TRBV28 and TRBJ2-2; D unclear. CDR3 size: 17 residues. The germline V gene has CDR1 MDHEN and CDR2 SYDVKM. With 6 bases removed from V and 5 bases from J, the gap between germline ends came to 22 bases. In nucleotides, the CDR3 is TGTGCCAGCAGACCCGCCCGGGTCACCCTATTAACCGGGGAGCTGTTTTTT. This translates into CASRPARVTLLTGELFF.

This clonotype has a count of ten or more. The chain combines TRBV4-2 with TRBJ2-2; tentatively, D is TRBD2 (6 bases). This CDR3 comprises 15 residues. Between the trimmed V and J ends, which lost 5 bases and 0 bases, there was a span of 10 bases. Germline V lookup: CDR1 LGHNA, CDR2 YNFKEQ. This chain's CDR3 is CASSAGLSNTGELFF. In DNA form, the CDR3 reads TGTGCCAGCAGCGCGGGACTCTCGAACACCGGGGAGCTGTTTTTT.

This clonotype came up many times. The J gene is TRBJ2-1, the V gene TRBV5-6, with D perhaps TRBD1 (5 bases). The V gene's germline CDR1 is SGHDT and CDR2 YYEEEE. This CDR3 spans 16 amino acids. The V gene lost 0 bases and the J gene lost 7 bases, with 17 bases spanning the gap. The CDR3 is CASSLVGELRGNEQFF. In DNA form, the CDR3 reads TGTGCCAGCAGCTTGGTGGGCGAACTTAGGGGTAATGAGCAGTTCTTC.

This clonotype was recorded many times. V gene TRBV9 combines with J gene TRBJ1-2; D is ambiguous. Trimming cost V 3 bases and J 3 bases, with 15 bases left between them. The germline CDR1 and CDR2 sequences are SGDLS and YYNGEE. This CDR3 comprises 15 residues. The CDR3 nucleotides read TGTGCCAGCAGCGGGGTCGACGGCCTTTACTATGGCTACACCTTC. It encodes CASSGVDGLYYGYTF.

This clonotype has a count of ten or more. The chain joins TRBV7-2 to TRBJ1-5; the D gene is possibly TRBD1 (5 bases). This CDR3 is 14 amino acids long. V dropped 3 bases and J dropped 6 bases, with 12 bases sitting between them. The germline V gene encodes CDR1 SGHTA and CDR2 FQGNSA. CDR3 in DNA: TGTGCCAGCAGCTTCACCCCGGGGGGTCAGCCCCAGCATTTT. Protein sequence: CASSFTPGGQPQHF.

This clonotype has a count of ten or more. V is TRBV6-2 or TRBV6-3 and J is TRBJ1-5; no reliable D call. Germline CDR1 and CDR2: MNHEY and SVGEGT. The CDR3 covers 13 residues. The ends were cut back, 2 bases at V and 9 bases at J, with 11 bases in the middle. CDR3 loop: CASSYRASGPQHF. The CDR3, as DNA: TGTGCCAGCAGTTACAGGGCATCGGGGCCCCAGCATTTT.

This clonotype was picked up many times. The chain uses TRBV6-1 and TRBJ1-1; no reliable D call. The CDR3 runs 12 residues. Trimming removed 5 bases at V and 3 bases at J, with 7 bases between. Germline V gene sequence: CDR1 MNHNS, CDR2 SASEGT. CDR3 protein: CASSPLHTEAFF. The CDR3 DNA reads as TGTGCCAGCAGTCCCCTCCACACTGAAGCTTTCTTT.

This clonotype occurred many times. This rearrangement joins TRBV2 to TRBJ1-5, with 7 bases matching TRBD1. Per the germline V gene, CDR1 is SNHLY and CDR2 is FYNNEI. CDR3 size: 17 residues. Germline trimming cut 7 bases from V and 4 bases from J; bases unmatched to any gene: 16. For the CDR3, the DNA is TGTGCCAGCACCCTTGGGAGTAACAGGGGACGAAATCAGCCCCAGCATTTT. Encoded protein: CASTLGSNRGRNQPQHF.

This clonotype was detected many times. The CDR3 nucleotides are TGCGCCAGCAGCCAATCGAAGGGAGGACACCTAACCTACGAGCAGTACTTC. Its translation is CASSQSKGGHLTYEQYF. J is TRBJ2-7 and V is TRBV4-1; D may be TRBD2 (6 bases). Germline CDR1 is MGHRA and CDR2 is YSYEKL. Trimming stripped 2 bases from V and 2 bases from J, with 19 bases between. There are 17 residues in the CDR3.